A single T cell receptor beta chain is shown here with its context. The target antigen is unknown. This sample stems from a study of metastatic and nonmetastatic thyroid tumors. Overall study findings and caveats: Reports indicated that malignant thyroid tumors showed significantly higher TCR beta diversity than benign nodules did, in blood and tumor.

All patients reached thyroid surgery having received no treatment beforehand. In the original workflow: Clinicopathological groups supplied CDR3 differences that were used to build a distant-metastasis classifier for papillary thyroid cancer. TCRdb re-processed the PCR reads through MiXCR. These V and J calls rely on TCRdb rather than the paper's analysis. The sample consists of some 30,000 clones, around 32% of them appearing once. This CDR3 contains 16 residues. Germline loops: CDR1 SGHRS, CDR2 YFSETQ. With 2 bases removed from V and 10 bases from J, the gap between germline ends came to 25 bases. The chain recombines TRBV5-1 with TRBJ2-7, with D tentatively TRBD1 or TRBD2 (6 bases each). Input material: blood. This receptor was obtained from a female donor with papillary thyroid cancer or a benign thyroid nodule (not recorded which). Some clones in this sample may be carry-over from other donors' samples. CDR3 nucleotides: TGCGCCAGCAGCTTTCCAGACGGGGGCGGCTCCTACTATCAGTACTTC. It translates to CASSFPDGGGSYYQYF.